A selection of T cell receptor beta chains follows, all from one sample in a study of pediatric ulcerative colitis. Sequencing used immunoSEQ multiplex PCR; TCRdb keeps in-frame clones, though not all of them. The sample carries more than 50,000 clones, about nine tenths recorded once. Sequencing was done on a sample of blood. The receptor set was obtained from a boy aged 10-17 years who was a control in a study of pediatric ulcerative colitis. CDR3s leave out the opening cysteine and the closing phenylalanine or tryptophan.

v_call | cdr3_aa
TRBV10-2 | ASMGGKLF
TRBV11-3 | ASSFGRTYEQY
TRBV6-1 | ASSQDGTGGANTIY
TRBV7-9 | ASIPWQGPWGNTEAF
TRBV21-1 | ASSKERDPHLDEQY
TRBV4-1 | ASSHPAEGGNTQY
TRBV7-9 | ASSSGQGASAKY
TRBV18 | ASSTTGRNSGFYNEQF
TRBV5-1 | ASSLGNYGYT
TRBV2 | ASRDGQGVPGNTIY
TRBV19 | ASTVTGVHEKLF
TRBV5-6 | ASSGTSYEQY
TRBV4-3 | ASSQVQGNTEAF
TRBV11-2 | ASSVVGPNSPLH
TRBV4-2 | ASSPSRDLPYNEQF
TRBV7-2 | ASSFGGRASNEQF
TRBV4-3 | ASSQDLMDSGNTEAF
TRBV11-2 | ASSLDWADTEAF
TRBV9 | ASSPGGTGTYEQY
TRBV28 | ASSETGKTNYGYT
TRBV7-2 | ASSFDRTPWEQY
TRBV6-4 | ASSDSESGGAGADTQY
TRBV27 | ASSFYNEQF
TRBV5-4 | ASSVDRGAYEQY
TRBV7-2 | ASSSIGDREGNTIY
TRBV11-2 | ASSSYRGVGAF
TRBV7-9 | AGLQNTEAF
TRBV28 | ASSSPTGMAGNTIY
TRBV11-3 | ASSLSSGAGQY
TRBV5-4 | ASSLSSGRVGYEQY
TRBV5-1 | ASSLGGARGTHLPSTDTQY
TRBV7-9 | ASSSESRGTGELF
TRBV19 | ASDSGHQAF
TRBV9 | ASSPSGSTTNTQY
TRBV5-1 | ASSPSGVNTGELF
TRBV28 | ASTWSGDENSYEQY
TRBV11-2 | ASSLTPGNEQF
TRBV4-1 | ATKGGKWATEAF
TRBV28 | ASSLGTGNNQPQH
TRBV28 | ASSQIYLSGELF
TRBV6-1 | ASSGLAGGGEQF
TRBV20-1 | SATSDEQF
TRBV5-6 | ASSLFPREEENTIY
TRBV10-3 | AISEGTVGTDTQY
TRBV19 | ATPVEDGYT